These 13 T cell receptor beta chains were sequenced from one sample in a study of shared clonotypes between healthy human individuals. Naive CD8 cells lacked CD45RO and underwent positive selection for CCR7, leaving out terminally differentiated effector memory CD45RA+ cells. Assay: immunoSEQ multiplex PCR; the TCRdb copy retains only in-frame clones and omits some. Of over 2 million clones in the sample, less than 95% were seen once. The specimen sequenced was naive CD8+ T cells sorted from blood. The receptors shown here come from a man between 18 and 35 years old in good health.

This chain links TRBV27 with TRBJ1-3, with 7 bases identical to TRBD1. Trimming removed 4 bases from V and 0 bases from J; junction bases left unmatched: 0. The CDR3 is made up of 14 amino acids. CDR1 MNHEY and CDR2 SMNVEV come from the germline V gene (reference sequence). CDR3 protein: CASSWDSSGNTIYF. In DNA form, the CDR3 reads TGTGCCAGCAGTTGGGACAGCTCTGGAAACACCATATATTTT.

This rearrangement joins TRBV7-9 to TRBJ1-1; no definite D call. CDR1 SEHNR and CDR2 FQNEAQ come from the germline V gene (reference sequence). V was trimmed by 0 bases and J by 5 bases, leaving 4 bases between them. There are 12 residues in the CDR3. The CDR3 DNA reads TGTGCCAGCAGCTTAGCGCTGACTGAAGCTTTCTTT. It translates to CASSLALTEAFF.

As to this clone: The same CDR3 can be traced to other DNA sequences in this sample. The chain employs TRBV10-2 and TRBJ1-2; TRBD1 is a possible D gene (5 bases). Per germline, CDR1 WSHSY and CDR2 SAAADI. V gave up 8 bases and J gave up 2 bases, with 9 bases separating them. This CDR3 contains 12 residues. CDR3 nucleotides: TGCGCCAGCGGCGGGGGAAACTATGGCTACACCTTC. It yields the protein CASGGGNYGYTF.

This clone was detected once. This chain connects TRBV29-1 to TRBJ1-2, with unresolved D. CDR3 length equals 12 residues. V dropped 8 bases and J dropped 0 bases, with 10 bases sitting between them. Germline CDR1 and CDR2: SQVTM and ANQGSEA. CDR3 loop: CSTSQANYGYTF. DNA of the CDR3: TGCAGCACAAGTCAGGCTAACTATGGCTACACCTTC.

The CDR3 DNA sequence: TGTGCCAGCAGCTTAACAGGGATATTAGGTTACACTGAAGCTTTCTTT. This translates into CASSLTGILGYTEAFF. This chain joins TRBV7-9 and TRBJ1-1, with a possible D match to TRBD1 (6 bases). Trimming removed 2 bases at V and 3 bases at J, with 16 bases between. Germline CDR1 is SEHNR and CDR2 is FQNEAQ (reference sequence). This CDR3 region has 16 residues.

The V gene is TRBV7-9, the J gene TRBJ2-1, with TRBD2 identical over 8 bases. This CDR3 has 14 residues. Germline V gene sequence: CDR1 SEHNR, CDR2 FQNEAQ (reference sequence). The V segment lost 3 bases and the J segment 8 bases; nucleotides outside the gene matches: 6. The CDR3 DNA sequence: TGTGCCAGCAGCTTCAGCGGGAGTATCTATGAGCAGTTCTTC. Translating it yields CASSFSGSIYEQFF.

The rearrangement links TRBV5-4 to TRBJ1-1; a possible D gene is TRBD1 (5 bases). The CDR3 is 15 residues long. Trimming took off 0 bases at V and 5 bases at J, with 14 bases between the two ends. CDR1 is SGHNT and CDR2 is YYREEE in the germline V gene (reference sequence). The CDR3 spells CASSLVGGTGTEAFF. DNA for the CDR3: TGTGCCAGCAGCTTGGTCGGGGGGACGGGGACTGAAGCTTTCTTT.

The CDR3, as DNA: TGTGCCAGCAGCCGTGTAGGAGATACGCAGTATTTT. Encoded protein: CASSRVGDTQYF. This chain joins TRBV7-3 and TRBJ2-3; no definite D call. V was pared by 5 bases and J by 5 bases, with 8 bases between. CDR3 length: 12 amino acids. Germline loops: CDR1 SGHTA, CDR2 FQGTGA.

J is TRBJ1-1 and V is TRBV6-4, with unresolved D. The CDR3 totals 14 residues. Germline-derived CDR1 and CDR2 are MRHNA and SNTAGT. V shed 2 bases and J shed 1 base, with 8 bases lying between them. The CDR3 sequence is CASSDGVGNTEAFF. CDR3 DNA sequence: TGTGCCAGCAGTGACGGCGTCGGGAACACTGAAGCTTTCTTT.

V is TRBV5-6 and J is TRBJ2-1; D gene ambiguous. CDR3 length: 14 amino acids. Germline V lookup: CDR1 SGHDT, CDR2 YYEEEE. V lost 3 bases, J lost 8 bases, and 15 bases lay in between. CDR3 loop: CASSSSLWLDEQFF. As DNA, the CDR3 is TGTGCCAGCAGCTCATCACTGTGGTTGGATGAGCAGTTCTTC.

The V and J genes are TRBV5-1 and TRBJ2-2, with unresolved D. This CDR3 spans 13 amino acids. Trimming pared 5 bases from V and 2 bases from J, leaving 7 bases between. The germline gives CDR1 SGHRS, CDR2 YFSETQ. As DNA, the CDR3 is TGCGCCAGCAGTAACAGTAACACCGGGGAGCTGTTTTTT. It translates to CASSNSNTGELFF.

The V call is TRBV9, the J call TRBJ2-7; no firm D call. CDR3 size: 15 residues. V was trimmed by 0 bases and J by 2 bases, leaving 12 bases between them. Germline values: CDR1 SGDLS, CDR2 YYNGEE. CDR3 protein: CASSVGSVSTYEQYF. The CDR3 nucleotides are TGTGCCAGCAGCGTAGGATCGGTCAGCACCTACGAGCAGTACTTC.

This CDR3 is CASGKGGNTEAFF. CDR3 DNA: TGTGCCAGCGGCAAGGGGGGTAACACTGAAGCTTTCTTT. This chain uses TRBV6-5 with TRBJ1-1; possibly TRBD1 for D (6 bases). Deletions cut 8 bases from V and 2 bases from J, with 12 bases between. The germline gives CDR1 MNHEY, CDR2 SVGAGI. The CDR3 has 13 residues.